Below, one T cell receptor (beta chain) is given with its context. This sample is part of a study of blood T cell repertoires in COVID-19. As for the study in general: Acute-phase and convalescent COVID-19 samples originated in the United States, Italy and Spain. Sources were T cells, B-cell-depleted T cells, or PBMCs; the material itself was cDNA or gDNA.

Assay: immunoSEQ multiplex PCR; the TCRdb copy retains only in-frame clones and omits some. The sample consists of some 260,000 clones, about nine tenths of them appearing once. Germline V gene sequence: CDR1 LNHDA, CDR2 SQIVND (reference sequence). The CDR3 runs to 15 residues. The V end was cut by 4 bases, the J end by 8 bases, with 20 bases between. The source is a woman in her twenties or thirties with COVID-19, enrolled during active disease. Sequences were obtained from peripheral blood. This chain links TRBV19 with TRBJ1-2, with D perhaps TRBD1 (5 bases). Written as DNA, the CDR3 is TGTGCCAGTAGTACACACCACAGGACCCTCAACGGCTACACCTTC. This gives the protein CASSTHHRTLNGYTF.